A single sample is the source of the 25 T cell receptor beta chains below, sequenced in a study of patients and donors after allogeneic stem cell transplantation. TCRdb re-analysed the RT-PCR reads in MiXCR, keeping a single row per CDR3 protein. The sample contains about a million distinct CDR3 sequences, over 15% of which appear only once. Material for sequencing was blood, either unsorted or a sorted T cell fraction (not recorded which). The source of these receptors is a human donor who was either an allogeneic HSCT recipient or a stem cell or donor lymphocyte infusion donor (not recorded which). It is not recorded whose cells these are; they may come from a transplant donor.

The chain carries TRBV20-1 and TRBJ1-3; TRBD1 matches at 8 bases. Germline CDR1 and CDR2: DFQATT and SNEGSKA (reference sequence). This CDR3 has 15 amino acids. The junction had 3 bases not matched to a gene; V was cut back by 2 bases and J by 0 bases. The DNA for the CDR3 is TGCAGTGCTAGAACAACAGGGGGCTCTGGAAACACCATATATTTT. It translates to CSARTTGGSGNTIYF.

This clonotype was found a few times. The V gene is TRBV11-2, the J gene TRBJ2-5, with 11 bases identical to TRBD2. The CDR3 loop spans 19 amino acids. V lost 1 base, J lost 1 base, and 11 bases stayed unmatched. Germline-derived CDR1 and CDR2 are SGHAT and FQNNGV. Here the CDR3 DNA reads TGTGCCAGCAGCTTAGGTTGGACTAGCGGGTGGGGGCTCCAAGAGACCCAGTACTTC. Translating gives CASSLGWTSGWGLQETQYF. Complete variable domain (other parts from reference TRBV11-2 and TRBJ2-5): EAGVAQSPRYKIIEKRQSVAFWCNPISGHATLYWYQQILGQGPKLLIQFQNNGVVDDSQLPKDRFSAERLKGVDSTLKIQPAKLEDSAVYLCASSLGWTSGWGLQETQYFGPGTRLLVL.

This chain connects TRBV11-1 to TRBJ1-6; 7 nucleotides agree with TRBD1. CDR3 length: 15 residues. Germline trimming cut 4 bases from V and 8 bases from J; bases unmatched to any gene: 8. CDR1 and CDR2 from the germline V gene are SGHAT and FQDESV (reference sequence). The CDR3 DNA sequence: TGTGCCAGCAGCTACCGACAGGGTTTGGATTCACCCCTCCACTTT. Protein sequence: CASSYRQGLDSPLHF.

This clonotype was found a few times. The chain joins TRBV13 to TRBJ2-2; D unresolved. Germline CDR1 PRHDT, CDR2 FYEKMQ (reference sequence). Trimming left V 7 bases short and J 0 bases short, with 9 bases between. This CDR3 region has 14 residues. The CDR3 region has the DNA TGTGCCAGCAAACTGGACCCGAACACCGGGGAGCTGTTTTTT. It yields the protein CASKLDPNTGELFF.

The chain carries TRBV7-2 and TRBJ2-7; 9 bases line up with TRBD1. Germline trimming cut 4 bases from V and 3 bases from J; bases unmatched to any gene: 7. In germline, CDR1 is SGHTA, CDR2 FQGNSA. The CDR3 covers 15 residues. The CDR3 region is CASSSPDRGYYEQYF. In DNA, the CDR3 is TGTGCCAGCAGCTCCCCTGACAGGGGGTACTACGAGCAGTACTTC.

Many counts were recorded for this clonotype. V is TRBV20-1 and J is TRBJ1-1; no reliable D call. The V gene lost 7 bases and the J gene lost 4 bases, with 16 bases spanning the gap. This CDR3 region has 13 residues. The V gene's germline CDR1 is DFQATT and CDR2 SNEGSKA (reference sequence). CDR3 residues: CSERGTRGTEAFF. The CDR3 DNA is TGCAGTGAAAGAGGCACCCGGGGCACTGAAGCTTTCTTT.

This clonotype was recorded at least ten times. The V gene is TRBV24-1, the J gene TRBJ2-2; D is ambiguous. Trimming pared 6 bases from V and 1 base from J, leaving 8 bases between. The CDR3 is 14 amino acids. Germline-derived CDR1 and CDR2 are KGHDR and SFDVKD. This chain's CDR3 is CATSRTVNTGELFF. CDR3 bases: TGTGCCACCAGTCGGACGGTGAACACCGGGGAGCTGTTTTTT.

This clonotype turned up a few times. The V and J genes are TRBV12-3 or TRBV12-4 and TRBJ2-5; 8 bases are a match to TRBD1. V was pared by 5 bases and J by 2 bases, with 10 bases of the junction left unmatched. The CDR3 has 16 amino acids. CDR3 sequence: CASSEATDRGQETQYF. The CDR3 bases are TGTGCCAGCAGTGAAGCAACAGACAGGGGTCAAGAGACCCAGTACTTC.

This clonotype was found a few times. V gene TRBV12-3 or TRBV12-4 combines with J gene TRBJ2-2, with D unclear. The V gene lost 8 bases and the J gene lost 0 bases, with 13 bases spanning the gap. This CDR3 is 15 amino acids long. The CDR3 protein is CASRPRRTNTGELFF. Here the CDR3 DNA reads TGTGCCAGCCGGCCCCGGCGTACGAACACCGGGGAGCTGTTTTTT.

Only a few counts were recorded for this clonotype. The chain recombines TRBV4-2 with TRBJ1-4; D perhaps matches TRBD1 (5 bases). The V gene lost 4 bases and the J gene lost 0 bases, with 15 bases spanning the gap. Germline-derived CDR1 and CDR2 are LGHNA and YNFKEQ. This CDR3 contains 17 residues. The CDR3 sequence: CASSPQGAAPTNEKLFF. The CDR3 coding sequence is TGTGCCAGCAGCCCCCAGGGCGCCGCCCCAACTAATGAAAAACTGTTTTTT.

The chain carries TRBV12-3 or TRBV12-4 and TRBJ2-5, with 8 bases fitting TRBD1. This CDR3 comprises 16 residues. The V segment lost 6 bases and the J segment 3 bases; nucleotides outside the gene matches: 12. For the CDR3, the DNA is TGTGCCAGCAGCCGTTACCGTGGACAGGGAAAAGAGACCCAGTACTTC. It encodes CASSRYRGQGKETQYF.

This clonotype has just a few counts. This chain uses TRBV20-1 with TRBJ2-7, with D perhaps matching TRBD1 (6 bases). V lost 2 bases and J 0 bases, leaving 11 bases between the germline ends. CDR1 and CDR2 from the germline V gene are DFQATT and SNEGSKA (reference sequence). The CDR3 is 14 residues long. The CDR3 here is CSARRQANSYEQYF. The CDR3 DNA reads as TGCAGTGCTAGACGACAGGCAAACTCCTACGAGCAGTACTTC.

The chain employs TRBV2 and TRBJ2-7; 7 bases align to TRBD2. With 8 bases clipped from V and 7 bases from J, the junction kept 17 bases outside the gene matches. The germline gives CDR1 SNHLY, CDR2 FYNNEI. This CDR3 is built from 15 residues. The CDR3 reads CASERLQGRRGEQYF. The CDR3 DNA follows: TGTGCCAGCGAGCGTTTGCAGGGCCGGCGGGGGGAGCAGTACTTC.

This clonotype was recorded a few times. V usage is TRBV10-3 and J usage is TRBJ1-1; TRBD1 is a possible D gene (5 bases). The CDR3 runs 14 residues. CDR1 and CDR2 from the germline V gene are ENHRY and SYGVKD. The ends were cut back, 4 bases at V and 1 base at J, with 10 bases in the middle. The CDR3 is CAISGTTQNTEAFF. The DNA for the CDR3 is TGTGCCATCAGTGGGACAACCCAGAACACTGAAGCTTTCTTT.

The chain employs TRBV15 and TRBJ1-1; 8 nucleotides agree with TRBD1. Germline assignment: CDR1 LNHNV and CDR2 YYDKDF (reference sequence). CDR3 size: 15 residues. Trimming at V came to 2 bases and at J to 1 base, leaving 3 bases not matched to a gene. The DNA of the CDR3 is TGTGCCACCAGCAGACAGGGGGCAGGGAACACTGAAGCTTTCTTT. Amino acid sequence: CATSRQGAGNTEAFF.

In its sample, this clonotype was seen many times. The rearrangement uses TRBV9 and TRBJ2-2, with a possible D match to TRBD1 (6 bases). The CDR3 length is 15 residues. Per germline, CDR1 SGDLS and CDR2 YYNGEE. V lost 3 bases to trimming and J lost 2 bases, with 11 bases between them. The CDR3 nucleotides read TGTGCCAGCAGCGCCAGGGACACCAACACCGGGGAGCTGTTTTTT. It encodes CASSARDTNTGELFF.

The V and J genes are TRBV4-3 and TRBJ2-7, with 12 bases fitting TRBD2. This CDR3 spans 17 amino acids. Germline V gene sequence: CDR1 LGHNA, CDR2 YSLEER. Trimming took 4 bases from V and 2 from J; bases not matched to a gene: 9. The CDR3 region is CASSPKRLAGGPYEQYF. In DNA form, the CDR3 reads TGCGCCAGCAGCCCCAAAAGGCTAGCGGGGGGGCCCTACGAGCAGTACTTC.

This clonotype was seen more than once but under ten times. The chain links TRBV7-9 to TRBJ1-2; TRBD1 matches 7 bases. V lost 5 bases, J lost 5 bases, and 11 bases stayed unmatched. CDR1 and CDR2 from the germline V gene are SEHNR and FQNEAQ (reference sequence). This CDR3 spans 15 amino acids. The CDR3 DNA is TGTGCCAGCAGCCCCTCGGGACAGACCTTTTATGGCTACACCTTC. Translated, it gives CASSPSGQTFYGYTF.

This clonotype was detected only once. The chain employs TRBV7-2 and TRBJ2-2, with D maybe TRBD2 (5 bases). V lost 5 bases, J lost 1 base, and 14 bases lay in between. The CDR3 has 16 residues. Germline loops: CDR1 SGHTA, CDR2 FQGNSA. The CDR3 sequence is CASSRGPGKNTGELFF. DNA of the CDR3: TGTGCCAGCAGCCGCGGGCCGGGCAAGAACACCGGGGAGCTGTTTTTT.

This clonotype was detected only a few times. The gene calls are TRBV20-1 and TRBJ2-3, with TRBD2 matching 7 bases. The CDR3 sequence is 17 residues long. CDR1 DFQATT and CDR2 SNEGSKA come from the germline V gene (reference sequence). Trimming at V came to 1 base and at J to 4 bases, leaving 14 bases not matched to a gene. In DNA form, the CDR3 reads TGCAGTGCTAGAGTTTTAGGTGGGAGGGCCCTCGCAGATACGCAGTATTTT. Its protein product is CSARVLGGRALADTQYF.

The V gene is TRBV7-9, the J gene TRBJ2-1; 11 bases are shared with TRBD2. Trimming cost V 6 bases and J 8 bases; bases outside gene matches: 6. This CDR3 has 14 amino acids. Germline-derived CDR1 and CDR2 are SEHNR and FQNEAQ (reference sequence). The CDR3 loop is CASRPTSGRHEQFF. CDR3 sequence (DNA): TGTGCCAGCAGGCCTACTAGCGGGAGACATGAGCAGTTCTTC.

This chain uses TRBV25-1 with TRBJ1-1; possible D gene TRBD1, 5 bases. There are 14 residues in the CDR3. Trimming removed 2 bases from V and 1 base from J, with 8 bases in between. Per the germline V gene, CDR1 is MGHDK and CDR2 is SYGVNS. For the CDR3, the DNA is TGTGCCAGCAGTGAAATGGGGGAGAACACTGAAGCTTTCTTT. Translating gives CASSEMGENTEAFF.

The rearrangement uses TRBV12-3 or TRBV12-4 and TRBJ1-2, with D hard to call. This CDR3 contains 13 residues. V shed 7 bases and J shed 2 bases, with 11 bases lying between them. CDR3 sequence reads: CASIGFQNYGYTF. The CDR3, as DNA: TGTGCCAGCATCGGGTTCCAGAACTATGGCTACACCTTC.

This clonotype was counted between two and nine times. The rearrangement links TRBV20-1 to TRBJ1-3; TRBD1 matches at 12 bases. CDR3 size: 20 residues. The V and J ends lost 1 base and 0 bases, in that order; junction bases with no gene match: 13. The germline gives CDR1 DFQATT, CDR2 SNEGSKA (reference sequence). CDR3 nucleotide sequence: TGCAGTGCTAGAGGAGCAACCGGGACAGGGGGCGGAATCTCTGGAAACACCATATATTTT. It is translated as CSARGATGTGGGISGNTIYF.

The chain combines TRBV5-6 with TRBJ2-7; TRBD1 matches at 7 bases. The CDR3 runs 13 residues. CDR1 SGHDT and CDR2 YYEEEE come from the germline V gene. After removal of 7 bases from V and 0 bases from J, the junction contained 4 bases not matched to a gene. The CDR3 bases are TGTGCCAGCTATCGGGACAGCTCCTACGAGCAGTACTTC. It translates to CASYRDSSYEQYF.